The clone carrying this TCR beta chain was seen more than once but under ten times. No antigen is known for it. This sample was taken from a study of cytotoxic CD8 clonotypes in ibrutinib-treated CLL. On the study more broadly: Among patients, around 25 responded partially and 2 completely; around 14 then stayed remitted and about 12 progressed after median approximately 68 months. General observations from the study: Relative to age-matched healthy donors, clonality at baseline was higher, and it tracked circulating CD8+ T-cell counts.

The V gene's germline CDR1 is MNHNY and CDR2 SVGAGI (reference sequence). The CDR3 covers 11 residues. V was cut by 5 bases and J by 14 bases, with 15 bases left in between. Target depth was 1 in 200,000 to 1 in 1 million T cells, about 10x per clonotype. Method: immunoSEQ multiplex PCR; TCRdb's copy keeps in-frame clones and lacks some. The sample contains approximately 47,000 clones, more than 55% of which appear only once. The sample consisted of PBMCs, taken after 24 months of ibrutinib treatment. The chain combines TRBV6-6 with TRBJ1-2; maybe TRBD1 (5 bases). This sequence was found in a human donor with chronic lymphocytic leukemia. CDR3 nucleotide sequence: TGTGCCAGCAGTGATACAGGCCCGGGGACCTTC. This translates into CASSDTGPGTF.